A selection of T cell receptor beta chains follows, all from one sample in a study of cytomegalovirus exposure and HLA in healthy donors. Some clones are missing from TCRdb's copy, which holds only in-frame ones; the method was immunoSEQ multiplex PCR. Its clone listing holds 90,000 to 100,000 clones. Specimen: PBMCs. Every receptor here comes from a young woman in good health and CMV-seronegative. Each CDR3 is given with its conserved first and last residue. The D gene is left open where the match is weak.

V: TRBV4-1
J: TRBJ2-2
D: -
DNA: TGCGCCAGCAGCCAACTTCGAGGTTCCGGGGAGCTGTTTTTT
CDR3: CASSQLRGSGELFF

V: TRBV19
J: TRBJ1-3
D: -
DNA: TGTGCCAGTAGCTCCCCGGGACTGACCTCTGGAAACACCATATATTTT
CDR3: CASSSPGLTSGNTIYF

V: TRBV28
J: TRBJ2-1
D: TRBD2
DNA: TGTGCCAGCAGTCTCCCCAGACTAGCCCGGTCCTACAATGAGCAGTTCTTC
CDR3: CASSLPRLARSYNEQFF

V: TRBV7-9
J: TRBJ1-5
D: TRBD1
DNA: TGTGCCAGCAGCTTGACAGGGGGCAATCAGCCCCAGCATTTT
CDR3: CASSLTGGNQPQHF

V: TRBV11-2
J: TRBJ2-2
D: -
DNA: TGTGCCAGCAGCTCCCGGAAACAGGGGAACACCGGGGAGCTGTTTTTT
CDR3: CASSSRKQGNTGELFF

V: TRBV6-5
J: TRBJ1-2
D: TRBD1
DNA: TGTGCCAGCAGTAGACACTCCGGGACAGGGAGTGGCTACACCTTC
CDR3: CASSRHSGTGSGYTF

V: TRBV5-6
J: TRBJ1-4
D: TRBD1
DNA: TGTGCCAGCAGCTTGCTCAGGGGGCGCGGGGAAAAACTGTTTTTT
CDR3: CASSLLRGRGEKLFF

V: TRBV11-2
J: TRBJ2-1
D: TRBD2
DNA: TGTGCCAGCAGCTTAGCTACAATTCGCGGGCGGGAGCCCCTGTGGCAGTTCTTC
CDR3: CASSLATIRGREPLWQFF

V: TRBV5-6
J: TRBJ2-3
D: TRBD2
DNA: TGTGCCAGCAGCCTTGGGGCTAGCGGGAATAGCGCAGATACGCAGTATTTT
CDR3: CASSLGASGNSADTQYF

V: TRBV29-1
J: TRBJ1-1
D: -
DNA: TGCAGCGTTGAAATCTACGGCACTGAAGCTTTCTTT
CDR3: CSVEIYGTEAFF

V: TRBV19
J: TRBJ2-2
D: -
DNA: TGTGCCAGTAGTATGACTCCTAAGGACGGGGAGCTGTTTTTT
CDR3: CASSMTPKDGELFF

V: TRBV28
J: TRBJ2-5
D: TRBD1
DNA: TGTGCCAGCAGTTTATTGGGACAGGGTGAAGAGACCCAGTACTTC
CDR3: CASSLLGQGEETQYF

V: TRBV5-5
J: TRBJ2-5
D: -
DNA: TGTGCCAGCAGCCCCATAGCGCGGAGAGAGACCCAGTACTTC
CDR3: CASSPIARRETQYF

V: TRBV9
J: TRBJ2-2
D: -
DNA: TGTGCCAGCAGTTCCCCGGGAAGTGCCAGGGAGCTGTTTTTT
CDR3: CASSSPGSARELFF

V: TRBV19
J: TRBJ1-5
D: TRBD1
DNA: TGTGCCAGTAGTCTGTGGGACAGGCAAGATCAGCCCCAGCATTTT
CDR3: CASSLWDRQDQPQHF

V: TRBV6-5
J: TRBJ1-1
D: TRBD1
DNA: TGTGCCAGCAGTTACGTCATACAGGGGGCGCGAGGGGCAGCTTTCTTT
CDR3: CASSYVIQGARGAAFF

V: TRBV28
J: TRBJ2-7
D: TRBD2
DNA: TGTGCCAGCTACGCGGGGGGCAGGGGCTACGAGCAGTACTTC
CDR3: CASYAGGRGYEQYF

V: TRBV29-1
J: TRBJ1-1
D: TRBD1
DNA: TGCAGCGTTGACGCGGGGGGGACAGTGAACACTGAAGCTTTCTTT
CDR3: CSVDAGGTVNTEAFF

V: TRBV27
J: TRBJ1-5
D: -
DNA: TGTGCCAGCACCAACAGGGTAAGCAATCAGCCCCAGCATTTT
CDR3: CASTNRVSNQPQHF

V: TRBV2
J: TRBJ1-5
D: -
DNA: TGTGCCAGCAAGTACAGGCTAAGCAATCAGCCCCAGCATTTT
CDR3: CASKYRLSNQPQHF

V: TRBV6-1
J: TRBJ2-5
D: -
DNA: TGTGCCAGCAGTAGTCTCGGGGAGACCCAGTACTTC
CDR3: CASSSLGETQYF

V: TRBV11-1
J: TRBJ2-7
D: TRBD1
DNA: TGTGCCAGCAGCCCAGTCCGGGACAGACCCTACGAGCAGTACTTC
CDR3: CASSPVRDRPYEQYF

V: TRBV11-2
J: TRBJ2-7
D: -
DNA: TGTGCCAGCAGCTTAGATGAGGGTGGAGGACTTTCCTACGAGCAGTACTTC
CDR3: CASSLDEGGGLSYEQYF

V: TRBV7-7
J: TRBJ2-2
D: TRBD1
DNA: TGTGCTAGCAGCTACAGGGGTACCGGGGAGCTGTTTTTT
CDR3: CASSYRGTGELFF

V: TRBV21-1
J: TRBJ2-4
D: -
DNA: TGTGCCAGCAGCCTCTCCACTAGCGGAGAAGCCAAAAACATTCAGTACTTC
CDR3: CASSLSTSGEAKNIQYF

V: TRBV10-3
J: TRBJ1-6
D: TRBD1
DNA: TGTGCCATCAAATCGACAGGGACAAATTCACCCCTCCACTTT
CDR3: CAIKSTGTNSPLHF

V: TRBV5-8
J: TRBJ2-7
D: -
DNA: TGTGCCAGCAGCCAACAGCAGGGAACCGAGCAGTACTTC
CDR3: CASSQQQGTEQYF

V: TRBV6-1
J: TRBJ1-2
D: -
DNA: TGTGCCAGCAGTTTAACTCGGACAGCGAACTATGGCTACACCTTC
CDR3: CASSLTRTANYGYTF

V: TRBV7-3
J: TRBJ2-3
D: -
DNA: TGTGCCAGCAACCCAGGGCAGGGTACAGATACGCAGTATTTT
CDR3: CASNPGQGTDTQYF